The rows below give T cell receptor beta chains drawn from one sample of a study of T cell responses to AZD1222 COVID-19 vaccine. Profiling relied on immunoSEQ multiplex PCR, and the TCRdb table lists in-frame clones only, not all of them. This table holds more than 150,000 clones, over 90% found once. The specimen comprised peripheral blood, sampled 28 days after the second AZD1222 dose. These receptors were obtained from an adult who received the AZD1222 COVID-19 vaccine. Both conserved end residues are part of each CDR3. A D gene is named only where the DNA matches it firmly. For some rows the clone size is stated as once, few or many, or as a class when expanded; others skip it.

NA,TRBV11-2,NA,TRBJ2-7,CASSLDGRTGAWEQYF,TGTGCCAGCAGCTTAGATGGGAGAACCGGGGCGTGGGAGCAGTACTTC
NA,TRBV7-2,NA,TRBJ2-3,CASTARDTQYF,TGTGCCAGCACCGCACGAGATACGCAGTATTTT
once,TRBV10-3,NA,TRBJ2-3,CANGGTDTQYF,TGTGCCAACGGGGGCACAGATACGCAGTATTTT
NA,TRBV9,NA,TRBJ2-2,CASSVAGRNTGELFF,TGTGCCAGCAGCGTAGCGGGACGGAACACCGGGGAGCTGTTTTTT
NA,TRBV7-6,TRBD2,TRBJ2-1,CASSLVPRSSGGGFIVF,TGTGCCAGCAGCTTAGTACCCCGAAGTAGCGGGGGAGGGTTCATAGTCTTC
NA,TRBV7-2,NA,TRBJ1-4,CASSLGGIGNEKLFF,TGTGCCAGCAGCTTAGGAGGGATTGGTAATGAAAAACTGTTTTTT
NA,TRBV5-1,TRBD1,TRBJ2-3,CASSRARQGANTDTQYF,TGCGCCAGCAGCAGAGCGCGACAGGGGGCTAACACAGATACGCAGTATTTT
NA,TRBV6-2/TRBV6-3,NA,TRBJ1-2,CASSRPGIPNYGYTF,TGTGCCAGCAGTCGGCCGGGGATCCCTAACTATGGCTACACCTTC
NA,TRBV27,NA,TRBJ2-7,CASSFDTSYEQYF,TGTGCCAGCAGTTTCGACACCTCCTACGAGCAGTACTTC
NA,TRBV4-3,NA,TRBJ1-1,CASSSVGGGTEAFF,TGCGCCAGCAGCTCCGTTGGTGGAGGCACTGAAGCTTTCTTT
NA,TRBV7-2,NA,TRBJ1-1,CASSLAAGVYTEAFF,TGTGCCAGCAGCTTAGCGGCAGGGGTCTACACTGAAGCTTTCTTT
NA,TRBV30,NA,TRBJ2-1,CAWSLGGNEQFF,TGTGCCTGGAGCTTAGGAGGGAATGAGCAGTTCTTC
NA,TRBV28,NA,TRBJ2-7,CASSQNRDPLGGQYF,TGTGCCAGCAGCCAAAACCGGGACCCACTGGGGGGGCAGTACTTC
NA,TRBV21-1,NA,TRBJ1-1,CASSNRAGDTTEAFF,TGTGCCAGCAGCAATAGGGCAGGGGATACCACTGAAGCTTTCTTT
NA,TRBV5-1,NA,TRBJ1-1,CASSLPLEGTEAFF,TGCGCCAGCAGCTTGCCTTTGGAAGGCACTGAAGCTTTCTTT
NA,TRBV24-1,NA,TRBJ1-1,CATSDFRPPLDWYTEAFF,TGTGCCACCAGTGATTTCAGACCCCCGTTAGATTGGTACACTGAAGCTTTCTTT
NA,TRBV2,NA,TRBJ1-5,CASSTGQGLQPQHF,TGTGCCAGCAGTACCGGGCAGGGTCTTCAGCCCCAGCATTTT
NA,TRBV11-2,NA,TRBJ1-1,CASSLAHRRTADTEAFF,TGTGCCAGCAGCTTAGCCCACAGACGGACAGCGGACACTGAAGCTTTCTTT
NA,TRBV5-1,NA,TRBJ2-1,CASSSDSTYNEQFF,TGCGCCAGCAGCTCGGACTCTACATACAATGAGCAGTTCTTC
NA,TRBV7-9,NA,TRBJ2-7,CASSWRAGEQYF,TGTGCCAGCAGCTGGCGTGCGGGGGAGCAGTACTTC
NA,TRBV5-1,NA,TRBJ1-1,CASSAGQNTEAFF,TGCGCCAGCAGCGCCGGACAGAACACTGAAGCTTTCTTT
NA,TRBV29-1,NA,TRBJ1-4,CSVLAATNEKLFF,TGCAGCGTTCTGGCGGCAACTAATGAAAAACTGTTTTTT
NA,TRBV18,NA,TRBJ1-3,CASSPYRGTGNTIYF,TGTGCCAGCTCACCATATCGGGGAACTGGAAACACCATATATTTT
NA,TRBV2,NA,TRBJ2-1,CASSTRGYNEQFF,TGTGCCAGCAGTACTCGGGGTTACAATGAGCAGTTCTTC
NA,TRBV28,NA,TRBJ2-7,CASSLTPYEQYF,TGTGCCAGCAGTTTAACCCCCTACGAGCAGTACTTC
NA,TRBV7-9,NA,TRBJ2-1,CASRPPGTVNEQFF,TGTGCCAGCAGACCCCCTGGAACCGTGAATGAGCAGTTCTTC
NA,TRBV7-9,TRBD1,TRBJ1-4,CASSLKGTGGSGTDEKLFF,TGTGCCAGCAGCTTAAAAGGCACAGGGGGATCTGGGACCGATGAAAAACTGTTTTTT
NA,TRBV7-2,TRBD1,TRBJ1-5,CASSPRDRANQPQHF,TGTGCCAGCAGCCCACGGGACAGGGCAAATCAGCCCCAGCATTTT
NA,TRBV7-8,TRBD1,TRBJ1-5,CASSRAKDRAFSNQPQHF,TGTGCCAGCAGCCGGGCTAAGGACAGGGCATTTAGCAATCAGCCCCAGCATTTT
NA,TRBV2,NA,TRBJ1-4,CASSLDSATNEKLFF,TGTGCCAGCAGTCTCGACAGCGCAACTAATGAAAAACTGTTTTTT
NA,TRBV12-3/TRBV12-4,NA,TRBJ2-6,CASTYSGANVLTF,TGTGCCAGCACTTACTCTGGGGCCAACGTCCTGACTTTC
NA,TRBV25-1,NA,TRBJ1-2,CASSDRGGSDGYTF,TGTGCCAGCAGTGATCGGGGGGGCTCAGATGGCTACACCTTC
NA,TRBV21-1,NA,TRBJ2-5,CASSKSAGGRLAGDSETQYF,TGTGCCAGCAGCAAAAGTGCAGGTGGTCGACTAGCGGGAGACTCGGAGACCCAGTACTTC
NA,TRBV7-2,TRBD1,TRBJ1-1,CASSYQTGGFTEAFF,TGTGCCAGCAGCTACCAGACAGGGGGCTTTACTGAAGCTTTCTTT
NA,TRBV4-2,TRBD1,TRBJ2-5,CASSQDLGQGRAQYF,TGTGCCAGCAGCCAAGATCTTGGACAGGGGAGGGCCCAGTACTTC
NA,TRBV7-3,NA,TRBJ1-1,CASSSDKNTEAFF,TGTGCCAGCAGCTCGGACAAAAACACTGAAGCTTTCTTT
once,TRBV7-2,NA,TRBJ1-1,CASSLAPPGVAAEAFF,TGTGCCAGCAGCTTAGCTCCCCCGGGGGTGGCGGCTGAAGCTTTCTTT
NA,TRBV21-1,NA,TRBJ1-4,CASSKAIKEDGNEKLFF,TGTGCCAGCAGCAAAGCAATTAAAGAGGACGGTAATGAAAAACTGTTTTTT
NA,TRBV18,TRBD1,TRBJ1-4,CASSPNMGQGNEKLFF,TGTGCCAGCTCACCAAATATGGGACAGGGGAATGAAAAACTGTTTTTT
NA,TRBV7-9,NA,TRBJ2-1,CASSLDRRYNEQFF,TGTGCCAGCAGCTTGGACAGACGATACAATGAGCAGTTCTTC
NA,TRBV2,NA,TRBJ2-5,CASQLQVGETQYF,TGTGCCAGCCAACTCCAGGTGGGAGAGACCCAGTACTTC
NA,TRBV15,TRBD1,TRBJ2-4,CATSSYKTGVGKNIQYF,TGTGCCACCAGCAGCTACAAGACAGGGGTTGGCAAAAACATTCAGTACTTC
NA,TRBV19,NA,TRBJ1-2,CASSIETDYGYTF,TGTGCCAGTAGTATCGAGACAGATTATGGCTACACCTTC
NA,TRBV7-2,NA,TRBJ2-2,CASSPLPGANTGELFF,TGTGCCAGCAGCCCCCTCCCAGGGGCGAACACCGGGGAGCTGTTTTTT
NA,TRBV27,TRBD1,TRBJ1-1,CASRKGQGASNTEAFF,TGTGCCAGCAGGAAAGGACAGGGGGCGTCGAACACTGAAGCTTTCTTT
NA,TRBV5-6,TRBD2,TRBJ2-3,CASSLGLAEITDTQYF,TGTGCCAGCAGTTTGGGACTAGCGGAGATCACAGATACGCAGTATTTT
NA,TRBV4-1,NA,TRBJ1-3,CASSQSLSSGNTIYF,TGCGCCAGCAGCCAGTCACTTAGCTCTGGAAACACCATATATTTT
NA,TRBV6-5,TRBD1,TRBJ1-4,CASRNPQGTNEKLFF,TGTGCCAGCAGGAACCCACAGGGGACTAATGAAAAACTGTTTTTT
NA,TRBV19,TRBD1,TRBJ2-2,CAGWDREFGELFF,TGTGCCGGGTGGGACAGGGAGTTCGGGGAGCTGTTTTTT
NA,TRBV6-5,TRBD1,TRBJ1-4,CASSSQGAQVEKLFF,TGTGCCAGCAGCTCTCAGGGGGCCCAGGTTGAAAAACTGTTTTTT
NA,TRBV4-1,NA,TRBJ2-3,CASSRGDSSTDTQYF,TGCGCCAGCAGCAGGGGGGACTCTAGCACAGATACGCAGTATTTT
NA,TRBV20-1,NA,TRBJ1-5,CSASGGLGNGQPQHF,TGCAGTGCTAGTGGTGGGCTCGGCAATGGTCAGCCCCAGCATTTT
NA,TRBV23-1,NA,TRBJ1-6,CASSQSSTGRGNSPLHF,TGCGCCAGCAGTCAATCCTCTACGGGCAGAGGTAATTCACCCCTCCACTTT
NA,TRBV25-1,NA,TRBJ2-6,CASSDFDRAPGANVLTF,TGTGCCAGCAGTGATTTCGATCGGGCCCCTGGGGCCAACGTCCTGACTTTC
NA,TRBV3-1/TRBV3-2,NA,TRBJ1-3,CASSQEGSSGNTIYF,TGTGCCAGCAGCCAAGAGGGCAGCTCTGGAAACACCATATATTTT